The clone carrying this T cell receptor beta chain turned up a few times. Its antigen is not identified. The entry originates in a study of response to subunit inactivated influenza vaccine. Whole-study findings and limits: There was a suggestion from the authors that each seasonal influenza vaccination recruits few new T cells.

TCRdb reprocessed the RT-PCR reads with MiXCR, giving one entry per CDR3 protein. The sample holds over 450,000 distinct CDR3 sequences; over 10% are singletons and the top ten take around 12%. The V gene lost 6 bases and the J gene lost 6 bases, with 9 bases spanning the gap. The CDR3 contains 12 residues. Material: PBMCs from blood, obtained more than 35 days after vaccination. The rearrangement joins TRBV12-3 or TRBV12-4 to TRBJ1-3; D is uncertain. This TCR derives from a man aged 45-65 years who received an inactivated influenza vaccine. CDR3 DNA sequence: TGTGCCAGCAGCTCCCACCCAAACACCATATATTTT. Residues: CASSSHPNTIYF.